This T cell receptor beta chain was retrieved from a study of blood T cell repertoires in COVID-19. Study as a whole: COVID-19 samples collected from the United States, Italy and Spain covered acute and convalescent phases. PBMCs, B-cell-depleted T cells, or T cells provided the cDNA or gDNA that made up the material.

How the authors handled the data: Estimated nucleated cell counts came from reference gene primer amplification. Using immunoSEQ multiplex PCR, the repertoire was profiled, and TCRdb retains in-frame clones only, with some absent. The V and J calls and clone size are taken from that table; D and trimming were inferred from the DNA. The sample carries about 76,000 clones, around 88% recorded once. There are 12 residues in the CDR3. Trimming took 1 base from V and 6 from J, leaving 4 bases between them. The sample was peripheral blood. The receptor was derived from a human donor in a cohort sampled during active COVID-19. This sequence joins TRBV12-3 or TRBV12-4 and TRBJ1-5; no clear D. Here the CDR3 DNA reads TGTGCCAGCAGTTTAGGAGGTCAGCCCCAGCATTTT. Its protein is CASSLGGQPQHF.